This is a list of T cell receptor beta chains from one sample in a study of shared clonotypes between healthy human individuals. The assay was immunoSEQ multiplex PCR, and TCRdb's table has in-frame clones only and misses some. The data contain about 480,000 clones, more than 65% of them singletons. The source material was PBMCs. These receptor sequences come from a woman aged 40 to 50 in good health. Some clones in this sample may be carry-over from other donors' samples. Both conserved end residues are part of each CDR3. The D gene is left open where the match is weak. A clone size is listed for some rows: how often the clone was seen (once, few, many), or a class if it is expanded.

size	V	J	D	CDR3	DNA
few	TRBV10-2	TRBJ2-1	TRBD2	CATGGKREGLNEQFF	TGCGCCACCGGGGGGAAGCGGGAGGGCCTGAATGAGCAGTTCTTC
-	TRBV5-1	TRBJ2-3	-	CASSEGTDTQYF	TGCGCCAGCAGCGAGGGTACAGATACGCAGTATTTT
-	TRBV19	TRBJ1-5	TRBD1	CATKRQGAGNQPQHF	TGTGCCACCAAGCGACAGGGTGCTGGCAATCAGCCCCAGCATTTT
many	TRBV7-8	TRBJ1-1	-	CASSLQGGITEAFF	TGTGCCAGCAGCTTACAGGGAGGTATCACTGAAGCTTTCTTT
once	TRBV4-3	TRBJ2-3	-	CASSQTDRLTTDTQYF	TGCGCCAGCAGCCAGACGGACAGACTAACCACAGATACGCAGTATTTT
-	TRBV2	TRBJ2-1	TRBD1	CASDRDSLYNEQFF	TGTGCCAGCGACCGGGACAGTCTTTACAATGAGCAGTTCTTC
-	TRBV19	TRBJ2-7	-	CASSIGDANEQYF	TGTGCCAGTAGTATAGGTGATGCCAACGAGCAGTACTTC
few	TRBV7-2	TRBJ1-2	-	CASSLVEDIGYTF	TGTGCCAGCAGCTTAGTGGAGGACATTGGCTACACCTTC
-	TRBV6-1	TRBJ2-5	TRBD2	CASSEVREAQETQYF	TGTGCCAGCAGTGAGGTGCGGGAGGCACAAGAGACCCAGTACTTC
-	TRBV7-3	TRBJ2-5	-	CASSLQGPGETQYF	TGTGCCAGCAGCTTGCAGGGACCCGGAGAGACCCAGTACTTC
-	TRBV6-5	TRBJ2-4	-	CASSPQFPKNIQYF	TGTGCCAGCAGCCCACAGTTCCCCAAAAACATTCAGTACTTC
many	TRBV4-2	TRBJ1-4	-	CASSQDQGLKKLFF	TGTGCCAGCAGCCAAGACCAGGGTCTTAAAAAACTGTTTTTT
once	TRBV11-3	TRBJ2-7	-	CASSLTGTYEQYF	TGTGCCAGCAGCTTAACAGGGACCTACGAGCAGTACTTC
once	TRBV10-2	TRBJ1-6	-	CASSESFRNLALHF	TGCGCCAGCAGTGAGTCGTTTCGGAATCTTGCCCTCCACTTT
-	TRBV5-1	TRBJ2-7	TRBD2	CASRRVAGASEQYF	TGCGCCAGCAGGAGGGTAGCGGGAGCCTCCGAGCAGTACTTC
-	TRBV11-2	TRBJ1-3	-	CASSLDRTAFGNTIYF	TGTGCCAGCAGCTTAGACCGGACAGCTTTTGGAAACACCATATATTTT
-	TRBV7-2	TRBJ2-2	-	CASSQTRETGELFF	TGTGCCAGCAGCCAGACTAGGGAAACCGGGGAGCTGTTTTTT
-	TRBV6-5	TRBJ1-2	TRBD1	CASSLRTGAGYTF	TGTGCCAGCAGCCTTAGGACAGGAGCTGGCTACACCTTC
-	TRBV2	TRBJ2-5	-	CASGSSQETQYF	TGTGCCAGCGGTAGCAGCCAAGAGACCCAGTACTTC
-	TRBV11-2	TRBJ2-5	TRBD2	CASSTGLAGGETQYF	TGTGCCAGCAGCACGGGACTAGCGGGGGGGGAGACCCAGTACTTC
-	TRBV7-3	TRBJ2-1	TRBD1	CASSPLGGTGEQFF	TGTGCCAGCAGCCCCCTCGGAGGGACAGGGGAGCAGTTCTTC
-	TRBV5-4	TRBJ2-2	-	CASSLGSGTYTGELFF	TGTGCCAGCAGCTTGGGGTCCGGGACATACACCGGGGAGCTGTTTTTT
-	TRBV18	TRBJ1-4	TRBD1	CASSPWGQGGEKLFF	TGTGCCAGCTCACCCTGGGGACAGGGTGGGGAAAAACTGTTTTTT
-	TRBV6-4	TRBJ2-7	-	CASSEGERGEQYF	TGTGCCAGCAGTGAGGGGGAACGGGGCGAGCAGTACTTC
many	TRBV7-2	TRBJ1-5	TRBD1	CASRGQNNQPQHF	TGTGCCAGCAGGGGACAGAACAATCAGCCCCAGCATTTT
-	TRBV7-3	TRBJ2-2	-	CASSLTGAAGELFF	TGTGCCAGCAGCTTGACGGGAGCGGCCGGGGAGCTGTTTTTT
-	TRBV19	TRBJ2-1	TRBD1	CASSIGDRVSKQFF	TGTGCCAGTAGTATTGGGGACAGGGTTTCTAAGCAGTTCTTC
-	TRBV7-6	TRBJ2-1	TRBD2	CASSLSTSGSYNEQFF	TGTGCCAGCAGCCTCTCGACTAGCGGGAGCTACAATGAGCAGTTCTTC
-	TRBV7-9	TRBJ2-7	TRBD2	CASSFVREGRYEQYF	TGTGCCAGCAGCTTCGTGCGGGAGGGCCGTTACGAGCAGTACTTC
few	TRBV19	TRBJ2-1	-	CASSIQASYNEQFF	TGTGCCAGTAGTATTCAGGCTTCCTACAATGAGCAGTTCTTC
once	TRBV28	TRBJ1-4	TRBD1	CASAQQGPHEKLFF	TGTGCCAGCGCACAACAGGGGCCGCATGAAAAACTGTTTTTT
-	TRBV5-1	TRBJ2-1	-	CASSLGRSRWQFF	TGCGCCAGCAGCTTGGGACGTTCTAGGTGGCAGTTCTTC
-	TRBV5-1	TRBJ2-3	-	CASSFIPLDTQYF	TGCGCCAGCAGCTTCATCCCACTGGATACGCAGTATTTT
few	TRBV29-1	TRBJ2-7	-	CSVQVLLSYEQYF	TGCAGCGTCCAAGTACTACTCTCCTACGAGCAGTACTTC
-	TRBV6-1	TRBJ2-1	TRBD2	CASRTSGNYNEQFF	TGTGCCAGTCGGACTAGCGGGAACTACAATGAGCAGTTCTTC
-	TRBV28	TRBJ1-2	-	CASSSPGTWGYGYTF	TGTGCCAGCAGTTCTCCAGGGACCTGGGGGTATGGCTACACCTTC
-	TRBV5-6	TRBJ2-3	TRBD1	CASSPRQGGTDTQYF	TGTGCCAGCAGCCCTCGACAGGGAGGCACAGATACGCAGTATTTT
-	TRBV6-1	TRBJ1-1	-	CASSGGPGYTTEAFF	TGTGCCAGCAGCGGGGGGCCCGGGTATACCACTGAAGCTTTCTTT
-	TRBV10-3	TRBJ2-3	TRBD2	CAISESTGGFSTDTQYF	TGTGCCATCAGTGAGTCGACGGGGGGTTTTAGCACAGATACGCAGTATTTT
few	TRBV7-9	TRBJ1-1	TRBD1	CASQTQGAVEAFF	TGTGCCAGCCAAACTCAGGGGGCAGTTGAAGCTTTCTTT
-	TRBV11-3	TRBJ2-5	-	CASSFANMGDQYF	TGTGCCAGCAGCTTTGCTAACATGGGGGACCAGTACTTC
-	TRBV5-4	TRBJ2-2	TRBD2	CASSSGTSVTGELFF	TGTGCCAGCAGCTCCGGGACTAGCGTCACCGGGGAGCTGTTTTTT